This T cell receptor beta chain is from a study of vaccination effects on CD4 cells after COVID-19. Overall study context: Sample provision by two convalescent patients occurred 16 days and one week before vaccination. Study outcomes and limitations: Marked clonal contraction of infection- and vaccine-induced clones was seen late after vaccination. Convalescent patients were scarce, and early post-infection timepoints were absent.

In regard to this clone: Its antigen is still unknown.

The V and J ends lost 3 bases and 4 bases respectively, with 10 bases between them. CDR1 SGHRS and CDR2 YFSETQ come from the germline V gene. The CDR3 length is 14 residues. ViraFEST used viral peptide pools to expand antigen-specific CD4+ T cells before sequencing. Isolating CD4+ T cells followed about 11 days of culture. Confirmation by PCR established that the person had SARS-CoV-2 infection between March and December 2020. Days 3 and 7 were when half the medium was replaced with IL-2 medium. Sequencing was performed with immunoSEQ multiplex PCR; in TCRdb, only in-frame clones are kept and a portion is missing. This sample has some 40,000 clones, with roughly 73% found just once.

This chain joins TRBV5-1 and TRBJ2-2; D gene unclear. Here the sequenced sample was CD4+ T cells from PBMCs cultured with a peptide pool, taken before COVID-19 vaccination. This TCR was sampled from a human donor who had a prior SARS-CoV-2 infection. Written as DNA, the CDR3 is TGCGCCAGCAGCTACCCGCATAGCACCGGGGAGCTGTTTTTT. It encodes CASSYPHSTGELFF.